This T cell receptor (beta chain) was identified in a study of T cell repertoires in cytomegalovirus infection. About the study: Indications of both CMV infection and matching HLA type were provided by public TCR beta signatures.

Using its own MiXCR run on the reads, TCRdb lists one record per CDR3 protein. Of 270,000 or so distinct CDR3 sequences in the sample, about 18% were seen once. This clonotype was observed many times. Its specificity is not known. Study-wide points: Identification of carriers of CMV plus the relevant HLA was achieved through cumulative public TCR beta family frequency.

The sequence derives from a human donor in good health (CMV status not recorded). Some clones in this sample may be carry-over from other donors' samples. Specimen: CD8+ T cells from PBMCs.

The CDR3 DNA is TGTGCCAGCAGTCCTCCGGCCAGACAGGGGGATGAGCAGTTCTTC. Protein: CASSPPARQGDEQFF. The chain is built from TRBV7-6 and TRBJ2-1, with TRBD1 identical over 9 bases. The CDR3 loop spans 15 amino acids. Germline loops: CDR1 SGHVS, CDR2 FNYEAQ. The V and J ends lost 6 bases and 8 bases, in that order; junction bases with no gene match: 11.